This is a list of T cell receptor beta chains from one sample in a study of blood T cell repertoires in COVID-19. The repertoire was sequenced with immunoSEQ multiplex PCR; TCRdb's copy has only in-frame clones and lacks some. In the table there are some 490,000 clones, 75% to 90% of which are singletons. Sequenced material: PBMCs or T cells enriched from blood (not recorded which). Every receptor here comes from a woman aged 60 to 75 who had recovered from COVID-19. The CDR3 runs from the conserved cysteine through the conserved F or W. The order of the fields is V gene, J gene, D gene, clone size, CDR3 protein, CDR3 DNA. A D gene is named only where the DNA matches it firmly. Expanded clones get a size class; other rows say once, few or many, or leave the size out.

v_call: TRBV6-5; j_call: TRBJ1-2; d_call: NA; clone_size: NA; cdr3_aa: CASSYSSLYGYTF; cdr3_nt: TGTGCCAGCAGTTACTCGTCCCTCTATGGCTACACCTTC
v_call: TRBV20-1; j_call: TRBJ1-4; d_call: NA; clone_size: few; cdr3_aa: CSASRQGNEKLFF; cdr3_nt: TGCAGTGCTAGTAGGCAGGGAAATGAAAAACTGTTTTTT
v_call: TRBV7-9; j_call: TRBJ2-1; d_call: NA; clone_size: once; cdr3_aa: CASSLKAGEQFF; cdr3_nt: TGTGCCAGCAGCTTAAAGGCAGGTGAGCAGTTCTTC
v_call: TRBV28; j_call: TRBJ2-4; d_call: NA; clone_size: NA; cdr3_aa: CASSRAWSWAKNIQYF; cdr3_nt: TGTGCCAGCAGTAGAGCGTGGTCCTGGGCCAAAAACATTCAGTACTTC
v_call: TRBV5-5; j_call: TRBJ2-5; d_call: NA; clone_size: NA; cdr3_aa: CASSSGQNRQTQYF; cdr3_nt: TGTGCCAGCAGCTCCGGACAGAATCGACAGACCCAGTACTTC
v_call: TRBV30; j_call: TRBJ1-4; d_call: NA; clone_size: NA; cdr3_aa: CAWSPEGEKLFF; cdr3_nt: TGTGCCTGGAGTCCCGAGGGTGAAAAACTGTTTTTT
v_call: TRBV5-1; j_call: TRBJ2-4; d_call: NA; clone_size: NA; cdr3_aa: CASSPRSLAKNIQYF; cdr3_nt: TGCGCCAGCAGCCCTCGTTCTTTGGCCAAAAACATTCAGTACTTC
v_call: TRBV5-1; j_call: TRBJ2-1; d_call: NA; clone_size: NA; cdr3_aa: CASRSIGGASYNEQFF; cdr3_nt: TGCGCCAGCAGGTCGATTGGGGGGGCCTCCTACAATGAGCAGTTCTTC
v_call: TRBV12-5; j_call: TRBJ1-2; d_call: NA; clone_size: NA; cdr3_aa: CASGPGDYGYTF; cdr3_nt: TGTGCTAGTGGCCCAGGCGACTATGGCTACACCTTC
v_call: TRBV4-2; j_call: TRBJ1-6; d_call: NA; clone_size: NA; cdr3_aa: CASSQEQGSYNSPLHF; cdr3_nt: TGTGCCAGCAGCCAAGAACAGGGCTCCTATAATTCACCCCTCCACTTT
v_call: TRBV12-5; j_call: TRBJ1-3; d_call: NA; clone_size: NA; cdr3_aa: CASGLATPLSGFSGNTIYF; cdr3_nt: TGTGCTAGTGGTTTGGCCACCCCGTTGAGCGGATTCTCTGGAAACACCATATATTTT
v_call: TRBV5-6; j_call: TRBJ1-5; d_call: TRBD1; clone_size: NA; cdr3_aa: CASSLVGQGGQPQHF; cdr3_nt: TGTGCCAGCAGCTTGGTGGGACAGGGAGGGCAGCCCCAGCATTTT
v_call: TRBV13; j_call: TRBJ1-6; d_call: TRBD1; clone_size: NA; cdr3_aa: CASSLYGQVDSPLHF; cdr3_nt: TGTGCCAGCAGCTTATACGGACAGGTTGATTCACCCCTCCACTTT
v_call: TRBV30; j_call: TRBJ2-7; d_call: TRBD1; clone_size: NA; cdr3_aa: CAWSWDRGEQYF; cdr3_nt: TGTGCCTGGAGTTGGGACAGGGGCGAGCAGTACTTC
v_call: TRBV5-1; j_call: TRBJ2-1; d_call: NA; clone_size: NA; cdr3_aa: CASSLGGVANEQFF; cdr3_nt: TGCGCCAGCAGCTTGGGCGGTGTGGCCAATGAGCAGTTCTTC
v_call: TRBV2; j_call: TRBJ2-3; d_call: NA; clone_size: NA; cdr3_aa: CASSGQALSTDTQYF; cdr3_nt: TGTGCCAGCAGTGGACAGGCCCTTAGCACAGATACGCAGTATTTT
v_call: TRBV6-5; j_call: TRBJ2-7; d_call: TRBD1; clone_size: NA; cdr3_aa: CASSSPGQGRYEQYF; cdr3_nt: TGTGCCAGCAGTTCCCCGGGACAGGGGAGATACGAGCAGTACTTC
v_call: TRBV18; j_call: TRBJ2-1; d_call: TRBD1; clone_size: once; cdr3_aa: CASSRDRETYNEQFF; cdr3_nt: TGTGCCAGCTCACGGGACAGGGAGACCTACAATGAGCAGTTCTTC
v_call: TRBV6-5; j_call: TRBJ1-1; d_call: NA; clone_size: NA; cdr3_aa: CACQGRWAEAFF; cdr3_nt: TGTGCCTGCCAGGGCAGGTGGGCTGAAGCTTTCTTT
v_call: TRBV5-4; j_call: TRBJ2-3; d_call: NA; clone_size: NA; cdr3_aa: CASSWDKTDTQYF; cdr3_nt: TGTGCCAGCAGCTGGGACAAGACAGATACGCAGTATTTT
v_call: TRBV27; j_call: TRBJ1-6; d_call: NA; clone_size: NA; cdr3_aa: CASSFSNSPLHF; cdr3_nt: TGTGCCAGCAGTTTTAGTAATTCACCCCTCCACTTT
v_call: TRBV4-2; j_call: TRBJ2-3; d_call: NA; clone_size: NA; cdr3_aa: CASSSSPADTQYF; cdr3_nt: TGTGCCAGCAGCTCAAGTCCGGCAGATACGCAGTATTTT
v_call: TRBV29-1; j_call: TRBJ1-2; d_call: TRBD1; clone_size: NA; cdr3_aa: CSVDRGDYGYTF; cdr3_nt: TGCAGCGTCGACAGGGGGGACTATGGCTACACCTTC
v_call: TRBV24-1; j_call: TRBJ2-3; d_call: NA; clone_size: NA; cdr3_aa: CATSEGLSTDTQYF; cdr3_nt: TGTGCCACCAGTGAGGGCCTTAGCACAGATACGCAGTATTTT
v_call: TRBV6-1; j_call: TRBJ1-4; d_call: NA; clone_size: NA; cdr3_aa: CASSESPGSGEKLFF; cdr3_nt: TGTGCCAGCAGTGAGTCTCCGGGGTCGGGTGAAAAACTGTTTTTT
v_call: TRBV19; j_call: TRBJ2-2; d_call: TRBD1; clone_size: NA; cdr3_aa: CASSLQGVGTGELFF; cdr3_nt: TGTGCCAGTAGTCTCCAGGGGGTTGGGACCGGGGAGCTGTTTTTT
v_call: TRBV2; j_call: TRBJ1-1; d_call: TRBD1; clone_size: NA; cdr3_aa: CASSKTGESNTEAFF; cdr3_nt: TGTGCCAGCAGTAAGACAGGGGAGTCGAACACTGAAGCTTTCTTT
v_call: TRBV18; j_call: TRBJ2-5; d_call: TRBD1; clone_size: NA; cdr3_aa: CASSPGTGEETQYF; cdr3_nt: TGTGCCAGCTCACCAGGTACAGGGGAAGAGACCCAGTACTTC
v_call: TRBV11-2; j_call: TRBJ1-5; d_call: NA; clone_size: NA; cdr3_aa: CASSLDGAGNQPQHF; cdr3_nt: TGTGCCAGCAGCTTAGATGGGGCAGGCAATCAGCCCCAGCATTTT
v_call: TRBV29-1; j_call: TRBJ1-1; d_call: NA; clone_size: NA; cdr3_aa: CSVRSLIMNTEAFF; cdr3_nt: TGCAGCGTCCGGTCGCTGATAATGAACACTGAAGCTTTCTTT
v_call: TRBV7-8; j_call: TRBJ2-2; d_call: TRBD1; clone_size: many; cdr3_aa: CASSTYWTGNTGELFF; cdr3_nt: TGTGCCAGCAGCACCTACTGGACAGGGAACACCGGGGAGCTGTTTTTT
v_call: TRBV30; j_call: TRBJ2-1; d_call: TRBD1; clone_size: NA; cdr3_aa: CAWSEGQGYNEQFF; cdr3_nt: TGTGCCTGGAGTGAGGGACAGGGCTACAATGAGCAGTTCTTC
v_call: TRBV4-1; j_call: TRBJ2-3; d_call: TRBD1; clone_size: NA; cdr3_aa: CASSHPLRDRGRDTQYF; cdr3_nt: TGCGCCAGCAGCCATCCCCTCCGAGACAGGGGTAGGGATACGCAGTATTTT
v_call: TRBV9; j_call: TRBJ1-1; d_call: NA; clone_size: once; cdr3_aa: CASSSHQGRSTEAFF; cdr3_nt: TGTGCCAGCAGCTCCCATCAGGGTAGGTCGACTGAAGCTTTCTTT
v_call: TRBV14; j_call: TRBJ2-3; d_call: NA; clone_size: NA; cdr3_aa: CASSHERGDTQYF; cdr3_nt: TGTGCCAGCAGCCATGAACGGGGGGATACGCAGTATTTT